The 30 T cell receptor beta chains listed next were all sequenced from one sample in a study of OX40 agonist ivuxolimab in advanced cancers. The protocol was immunoSEQ multiplex PCR, while the TCRdb copy is restricted to in-frame clones and leaves out a portion. The sample consists of tens of thousands of clones, approximately 86% of them appearing once. The specimen was CD4+ or CD8+ T cells sorted from blood, collected in a trial of the OX40 agonist ivuxolimab. The receptors here all came from an adult with an advanced solid tumor such as melanoma, head and neck, liver or kidney cancer.

This clone was detected only once. This chain uses TRBV13 with TRBJ1-1, with D tentatively TRBD1 (6 bases). Germline CDR1 and CDR2: PRHDT and FYEKMQ (reference sequence). The CDR3 spans 14 residues. V lost 5 bases, J lost 1 base, and 11 bases lay in between. CDR3 protein: CASSANRANTEAFF. The CDR3 nucleotides read TGTGCCAGCAGCGCGAACAGGGCGAACACTGAAGCTTTCTTT.

The chain joins TRBV7-9 to TRBJ2-1; D gene unclear. The V end was cut by 0 bases, the J end by 2 bases, with 8 bases between. This CDR3 contains 15 residues. Germline V CDR1 and CDR2: SEHNR, FQNEAQ (reference sequence). In nucleotides, the CDR3 is TGTGCCAGCAGCTTAGCGCGGCAGACCTACAATGAGCAGTTCTTC. Its protein is CASSLARQTYNEQFF.

The rearrangement joins TRBV9 to TRBJ2-5; D possibly corresponds to TRBD2 (5 bases). V was trimmed by 0 bases and J by 4 bases, leaving 10 bases between them. CDR1 is SGDLS, CDR2 YYNGEE, per germline. There are 14 residues in the CDR3. The CDR3 region is CASSVEWERETQYF. The CDR3 DNA is TGTGCCAGCAGCGTAGAGTGGGAGAGAGAGACCCAGTACTTC.

The chain joins TRBV27 to TRBJ1-6; D remains ambiguous. The CDR3 has 13 amino acids. Germline V gene data show CDR1 as MNHEY and CDR2 as SMNVEV (reference sequence). V was shortened by 3 bases and J by 8 bases, with 8 bases between the two germline ends. DNA for the CDR3: TGTGCCAGCAGTTTTGGGTTGGATTCACCCCTCCACTTT. Amino acid sequence: CASSFGLDSPLHF.

The V gene is TRBV7-9, the J gene TRBJ2-1, with D hard to call. This CDR3 is 15 amino acids long. V was pared by 4 bases and J by 1 base, with 11 bases between. Germline CDR1 SEHNR, CDR2 FQNEAQ (reference sequence). DNA for the CDR3: TGTGCCAGCAGCTACGACTTCGGGTCCTACAATGAGCAGTTCTTC. Its translation: CASSYDFGSYNEQFF.

This clone was counted a single time. The rearrangement uses TRBV7-8 and TRBJ1-4; the D gene is possibly TRBD1 (6 bases). Germline values: CDR1 SGHVS, CDR2 FQNEAQ. The CDR3 consists of 15 residues. Trimming took 5 bases from V and 5 from J, leaving 15 bases between them. The DNA for the CDR3 is TGTGCCAGCAGCGTGGTCGGGGGGCGGAATGAAAAACTGTTTTTT. Translation gives CASSVVGGRNEKLFF. Using reference TRBV7-8 and TRBJ1-4 for the parts outside the CDR3, the full variable domain is GAGVSQSPRYKVAKRGQDVALRCDPISGHVSLFWYQQALGQGPEFLTYFQNEAQLDKSGLPSDRFFAERPEGSVSTLKIQRTQQEDSAVYLCASSVVGGRNEKLFFGSGTQLSVL.

The J gene is TRBJ2-7, the V gene TRBV28; D might be TRBD2 (6 bases). Trimming pared 5 bases from V and 2 bases from J, leaving 19 bases between. There are 16 residues in the CDR3. CDR1 MDHEN and CDR2 SYDVKM come from the germline V gene. The DNA for the CDR3 is TGTGCCAGCAGTCCCCACAGACTAGGGCCGACCTACGAGCAGTACTTC. Its protein product is CASSPHRLGPTYEQYF.

This chain uses TRBV9 with TRBJ2-1, with no clear D. Trimming took 3 bases from V and 4 from J, leaving 11 bases between them. CDR1 SGDLS and CDR2 YYNGEE come from the germline V gene. This CDR3 is 14 amino acids long. CDR3 residues: CASSGELSYNEQFF. The DNA of the CDR3 is TGTGCCAGCAGCGGAGAACTGAGTTACAATGAGCAGTTCTTC. The full variable domain, rest sourced from reference TRBV9 and TRBJ2-1, is DSGVTQTPKHLITATGQRVTLRCSPRSGDLSVYWYQQSLDQGLQFLIQYYNGEERAKGNILERFSAQQFPDLHSELNLSSLELGDSALYFCASSGELSYNEQFFGPGTRLTVL.

The sample holds a few counts of this clone. The chain carries TRBV27 and TRBJ2-1; D may be TRBD2 (6 bases). The V gene lost 1 base and the J gene lost 0 bases, with 7 bases spanning the gap. The germline gives CDR1 MNHEY, CDR2 SMNVEV (reference sequence). The CDR3 has 15 residues. CDR3 protein: CASSLFGSSYNEQFF. As DNA, the CDR3 is TGTGCCAGCAGTTTATTCGGGAGCTCCTACAATGAGCAGTTCTTC.

The genes are TRBV18 and TRBJ1-1; 7 positions agree with TRBD1. Trimming removed 1 base from V and 3 bases from J; junction bases left unmatched: 5. The CDR3 contains 15 residues. CDR1 KGHSH and CDR2 LQKENI come from the germline V gene. The CDR3 region is CASSPLQGRDTEAFF. CDR3 DNA sequence: TGTGCCAGCTCACCACTACAGGGGCGGGACACTGAAGCTTTCTTT.

The CDR3 nucleotides read TGTGCCAGCAGCCCCCAGGGGGGCTACGAGCAGTACTTC. Amino acid sequence: CASSPQGGYEQYF. The chain has TRBV7-9 and TRBJ2-7; D may be TRBD1 (7 bases). In germline, CDR1 is SEHNR, CDR2 FQNEAQ (reference sequence). V dropped 5 bases and J dropped 3 bases, with 11 bases sitting between them. CDR3 size: 13 residues.

The chain links TRBV27 to TRBJ2-7, with a tentative D call TRBD1 (6 bases). The V end lost 4 bases, the J end lost 1 base, and 20 bases lay between the germline ends. Germline CDR1 reads MNHEY; CDR2 reads SMNVEV (reference sequence). This CDR3 is built from 17 residues. The CDR3 DNA reads TGTGCCAGCAGTTCTTCCGCCGGGGACATGGGATCCTACGAGCAGTACTTC. Residues: CASSSSAGDMGSYEQYF.

The chain carries TRBV5-5 and TRBJ1-1; 8 bases agree with TRBD1. V lost 4 bases and J lost 2; bases outside the gene matches: 4. This CDR3 comprises 14 residues. The V gene's germline CDR1 is SGHKS and CDR2 YYEKEE (reference sequence). This CDR3 is CASSPGGFNTEAFF. For the CDR3, the DNA is TGTGCCAGCAGCCCAGGGGGCTTCAACACTGAAGCTTTCTTT.

V gene TRBV4-1 combines with J gene TRBJ2-7; 8 bases align to TRBD1. The CDR3 runs 15 residues. Unmatched junction bases numbered 6, after V lost 1 base and J lost 4 bases. CDR1 is MGHRA and CDR2 is YSYEKL in the germline V gene. CDR3 protein: CASSQVAGGPYEQYF. In DNA form, the CDR3 reads TGCGCCAGCAGCCAAGTAGCAGGGGGCCCTTACGAGCAGTACTTC.

The rearrangement uses TRBV30 and TRBJ2-1; TRBD2 agrees at 8 bases. With V trimmed by 4 bases and J by 4 bases, 9 bases remained unmatched. Germline assignment: CDR1 GTSNPN and CDR2 SVGIG (reference sequence). CDR3 size: 15 residues. CDR3 bases: TGTGCCTGGACCAACCTAGCGGGCCCATACAATGAGCAGTTCTTC. Translating gives CAWTNLAGPYNEQFF.

The rearrangement links TRBV29-1 to TRBJ1-5; 8 nucleotides line up with TRBD1. Germline CDR1 SQVTM, CDR2 ANQGSEA. The CDR3 has 17 residues. J was trimmed by 6 bases and V by 8 bases; bases with no gene match: 21. This CDR3 is CSPAPFSGQGWSQPQHF. In DNA form, the CDR3 reads TGCAGCCCTGCACCCTTCTCAGGACAGGGCTGGAGTCAGCCCCAGCATTTT. The full variable domain, rest sourced from reference TRBV29-1 and TRBJ1-5, is SAVISQKPSRDICQRGTSLTIQCQVDSQVTMMFWYRQQPGQSLTLIATANQGSEATYESGFVIDKFPISRPNLTFSTLTVSNMSPEDSSIYLCSPAPFSGQGWSQPQHFGDGTRLSIL.

The V and J genes are TRBV27 and TRBJ2-7, with D unresolved. The CDR3 spans 15 residues. Germline values: CDR1 MNHEY, CDR2 SMNVEV (reference sequence). The V end lost 4 bases, the J end lost 3 bases, and 16 bases lay between the germline ends. The CDR3: CASSSQPPTFYEQYF. The CDR3, as DNA: TGTGCCAGCAGTTCGCAACCCCCTACATTCTACGAGCAGTACTTC.

The chain uses TRBV7-8 and TRBJ1-5; D not certain. Germline CDR1 SGHVS, CDR2 FQNEAQ. The CDR3 covers 16 residues. V shed 1 base and J shed 3 bases, with 13 bases lying between them. CDR3 nucleotide sequence: TGTGCCAGCAGCTTAGATGCTCCGGCATACAATCAGCCCCAGCATTTT. This gives the protein CASSLDAPAYNQPQHF.

V gene TRBV11-3 combines with J gene TRBJ1-4; 10 bases fit TRBD1. The CDR3 length is 16 residues. The ends lost 8 bases at V and 6 bases at J; junction bases unmatched: 12. Per germline, CDR1 SGHNT and CDR2 YENEEA. The CDR3 sequence: CASRIRQGALDEKLFF. The CDR3, as DNA: TGTGCCAGCCGCATTCGACAGGGGGCGTTAGATGAAAAACTGTTTTTT.

The V and J genes are TRBV19 and TRBJ1-5; 12 nucleotides match TRBD1. CDR3 size: 15 residues. Trimming cost V 4 bases and J 7 bases; bases outside gene matches: 5. CDR1 is LNHDA, CDR2 SQIVND, per germline (reference sequence). The CDR3 nucleotides are TGTGCCAGTAGTACCGGGACAGGGGGCGGGCAGCCCCAGCATTTT. Its translation is CASSTGTGGGQPQHF.

The chain has TRBV27 and TRBJ1-2; D call uncertain. Germline V CDR1 and CDR2: MNHEY, SMNVEV (reference sequence). The CDR3 covers 14 residues. Trimming cost V 5 bases and J 0 bases, with 10 bases left between them. The CDR3 bases are TGTGCCAGCAGTGAGACACAAACTAACTATGGCTACACCTTC. It specifies CASSETQTNYGYTF.

V gene TRBV4-1 combines with J gene TRBJ2-5; no clear D. This CDR3 region has 13 residues. Trimming cost V 4 bases and J 5 bases, with 11 bases left between them. Germline V gene lookup returns CDR1 MGHRA and CDR2 YSYEKL. The chain's CDR3 is CASSPLGWETQYF. The CDR3 nucleotides are TGCGCCAGCAGCCCGCTCGGGTGGGAGACCCAGTACTTC.

The chain joins TRBV27 to TRBJ2-1, with 9 bases that match TRBD1. The CDR3 covers 14 residues. The germline CDR1 and CDR2 sequences are MNHEY and SMNVEV (reference sequence). Trimming took 4 bases from V and 9 from J; bases not matched to a gene: 7. The CDR3 bases are TGTGCCAGCAGTTCCGGGACAGGGTTTTCTGAGCAGTTCTTC. Translation gives CASSSGTGFSEQFF.

The CDR3 DNA is TGTGCCAGCAGTCCCCCCGGTGTTCACAATGAGCAGTTCTTC. Its protein is CASSPPGVHNEQFF. This sequence joins TRBV28 and TRBJ2-1; no firm D call. V was pared by 5 bases and J by 5 bases, with 13 bases between. In germline, CDR1 is MDHEN, CDR2 SYDVKM. The CDR3 contains 14 residues.

The chain has TRBV9 and TRBJ1-2; 10 bases map to TRBD1. V lost 2 bases, J lost 1 base, and 5 bases stayed unmatched. The germline V gene has CDR1 SGDLS and CDR2 YYNGEE. CDR3 size: 16 residues. The CDR3, as DNA: TGTGCCAGCAGCGTCCGGGACAGGGGACTTAACTATGGCTACACCTTC. This gives the protein CASSVRDRGLNYGYTF.

This sequence joins TRBV7-6 and TRBJ2-3; 10 nucleotides agree with TRBD2. V lost 5 bases, J lost 5 bases, and 13 bases stayed unmatched. CDR1 is SGHVS and CDR2 is FNYEAQ in the germline V gene. The CDR3 covers 17 residues. CDR3 sequence reads: CASSPRTSGTSKDTQYF. The CDR3 region has the DNA TGTGCCAGCAGCCCCCGGACTAGCGGTACTTCAAAAGATACGCAGTATTTT.

The chain couples TRBV4-2 to TRBJ1-1, with D tentatively TRBD1 (5 bases). From germline, CDR1 is LGHNA and CDR2 YNFKEQ. V was pared by 5 bases and J by 1 base, with 11 bases between. The CDR3 has 14 amino acids. The CDR3 loop is CASSVGHSNTEAFF. The CDR3 bases are TGTGCCAGCAGCGTTGGACACTCGAACACTGAAGCTTTCTTT.

The chain is built from TRBV11-2 and TRBJ2-7; no reliable D call. With 1 base removed from V and 0 bases from J, the gap between germline ends came to 10 bases. Germline CDR1 reads SGHAT; CDR2 reads FQNNGV. This CDR3 contains 15 residues. The CDR3 sequence: CASSLGPDISYEQYF. CDR3 in DNA: TGTGCCAGCAGCTTAGGCCCCGACATCTCCTACGAGCAGTACTTC.

The table lists this clone with a count of one. This chain links TRBV19 with TRBJ1-5, with TRBD1 identical over 8 bases. The germline V gene has CDR1 LNHDA and CDR2 SQIVND (reference sequence). The CDR3 sequence is 14 residues long. J lost 7 bases, V lost 5 bases, and 7 bases had no gene match. CDR3 residues: CASSPQGAGQPQHF. The DNA for the CDR3 is TGTGCCAGTAGTCCTCAGGGGGCTGGACAGCCCCAGCATTTT.

CDR3 nucleotide sequence: TGTGCCACCAGCATCCTCGCTGGAAACACCATATATTTT. Protein: CATSILAGNTIYF. This chain connects TRBV15 to TRBJ1-3; D is ambiguous. The CDR3 length is 13 residues. The germline V gene encodes CDR1 LNHNV and CDR2 YYDKDF (reference sequence). V was clipped by 4 bases and J by 2 bases, with 6 bases between them.